This T cell receptor (beta chain) was documented in a study of cytomegalovirus exposure and HLA in healthy donors. This clone was seen once. The antigen remains unidentified. Study-level results: Apart from CMV serostatus, no immune exposure information was available. More than 150 TCR beta chains were listed as cytomegalovirus-associated. Later analysis demonstrated an association between a missense DCLRE1C variant and TCR beta V- and J-gene trimming.

Both 60 Vbeta primers and 13 Jbeta primers went into the PCR. Produced via immunoSEQ multiplex PCR; TCRdb's table is partial and in-frame only. In the table there are around 190,000 clones, about 80% of which are singletons. The CDR3 length is 13 residues. Germline V gene sequence: CDR1 MNHNS, CDR2 SASEGT. The V and J ends lost 6 bases and 5 bases respectively, with 12 bases between them. This sequence originates from a woman in her forties in good health and CMV-seronegative. The sequenced sample consisted of PBMCs. The rearrangement links TRBV6-1 to TRBJ2-3; D remains unclear. The CDR3 loop reads CASRVHAQDTQYF. The CDR3 DNA reads as TGTGCCAGCAGGGTACATGCCCAAGATACGCAGTATTTT.